The 27 T cell receptor beta chains given below trace back to one sample, sequenced in a study of blood T cell repertoires in COVID-19. The assay was immunoSEQ multiplex PCR, and TCRdb's table has in-frame clones only and misses some. The data show 200,000 to 250,000 clones, with around nine tenths seen just once and 1.5% to 2% held by the top ten. What was sequenced was PBMCs or T cells enriched from blood (not recorded which). The origin of the receptors is a woman aged 18-29 years who had recovered from COVID-19.

The DNA of the CDR3 is TGTGCCAGCGGGGGGATCACAGATACGCAGTATTTT. Translating it yields CASGGITDTQYF. This chain uses TRBV28 with TRBJ2-3; TRBD2 might be the D (6 bases). The germline gives CDR1 MDHEN, CDR2 SYDVKM. The CDR3 spans 12 residues. Trimming took off 8 bases at V and 2 bases at J, with 8 bases between the two ends.

This chain connects TRBV9 to TRBJ2-3; weak D call: TRBD2 (6 bases). The V and J ends lost 3 bases and 3 bases respectively, with 26 bases between them. CDR1 SGDLS and CDR2 YYNGEE come from the germline V gene. The length of the CDR3 is 19 residues. CDR3 coding DNA: TGTGCCAGCAGCGAACACGCAAGCAGCGGGCCGATTAGTACAGATACGCAGTATTTT. The encoded protein is CASSEHASSGPISTDTQYF.

The chain uses TRBV6-2 or TRBV6-3 and TRBJ1-5; D might be TRBD1 (5 bases). From germline, CDR1 is MNHEY and CDR2 SVGEGT. The CDR3 sequence is 15 residues long. The V and J ends lost 0 bases and 6 bases respectively, with 12 bases between them. This CDR3 reads CASSYSRQRGQPQHF. CDR3 coding DNA: TGTGCCAGCAGTTACTCGAGACAGCGTGGTCAGCCCCAGCATTTT.

The chain uses TRBV6-6 and TRBJ1-3; tentatively, D is TRBD1 (6 bases). The germline CDR1 and CDR2 sequences are MNHNY and SVGAGI (reference sequence). This CDR3 has 16 residues. Trimming took 0 bases from V and 0 from J, leaving 9 bases between them. The CDR3 reads CASSYSGGDSGNTIYF. The CDR3 DNA follows: TGTGCCAGCAGTTACTCAGGGGGGGACTCTGGAAACACCATATATTTT.

The chain joins TRBV5-6 to TRBJ1-6, with TRBD1 identical over 8 bases. With 2 bases clipped from V and 8 bases from J, the junction kept 9 bases outside the gene matches. CDR3 length equals 16 residues. Germline CDR1 reads SGHDT; CDR2 reads YYEEEE. In DNA form, the CDR3 reads TGTGCCAGCAGCTTTCTCGGGACAGGATTTCATTCACCCCTCCACTTT. It is translated as CASSFLGTGFHSPLHF.

This rearrangement joins TRBV4-3 to TRBJ1-1; D is uncertain. Trimming removed 1 base from V and 4 bases from J, with 7 bases in between. Germline CDR1 is LGHNA and CDR2 is YSLEER. The CDR3 sequence is 13 residues long. The CDR3 DNA follows: TGCGCCAGCAGCCAAGGTCGGGGCACTGAAGCTTTCTTT. Translated: CASSQGRGTEAFF.

The table lists this clone with a count of one. V and J are TRBV2 and TRBJ2-3; 7 bases agree with TRBD2. The V gene end was trimmed by 6 bases and the J gene end by 5 bases; junction bases not matched to a gene: 11. The CDR3 length is 15 residues. Germline V lookup: CDR1 SNHLY, CDR2 FYNNEI. The CDR3 DNA reads TGTGCCAGCAGGTCTGGACTAGGTATTGGAGATACGCAGTATTTT. It is translated as CASRSGLGIGDTQYF. The full variable domain, with the rest looked up from reference TRBV2 and TRBJ2-3, is EPEVTQTPSHQVTQMGQEVILRCVPISNHLYFYWYRQILGQKVEFLVSFYNNEISEKSEIFDDQFSVERPDGSNFTLKIRSTKLEDSAMYFCASRSGLGIGDTQYFGPGTRLTVL.

The V and J genes are TRBV3-1 (or the pseudogene TRBV3-2) and TRBJ2-3, with D possibly matching TRBD2 (6 bases). Trimming removed 4 bases at V and 0 bases at J, with 14 bases between. CDR1 and CDR2 from the germline V gene are LGHDT and YNNKEL (reference sequence). This CDR3 has 16 residues. The CDR3 nucleotides are TGTGCCAGCAGCCCCGGGGGACCCCTAAGCACAGATACGCAGTATTTT. Translating gives CASSPGGPLSTDTQYF.

The chain joins TRBV15 to TRBJ1-5; D perhaps matches TRBD1 (6 bases). The germline V gene encodes CDR1 LNHNV and CDR2 YYDKDF (reference sequence). The V gene lost 5 bases and the J gene lost 7 bases, with 12 bases spanning the gap. CDR3 length: 13 residues. The CDR3 DNA sequence: TGTGCCACCAGCGTACAGGGTGTCCAGCCCCAGCATTTT. Protein: CATSVQGVQPQHF.

J is TRBJ1-5 and V is TRBV6-2 or TRBV6-3, with 8 positions matching TRBD1. The CDR3 is 17 amino acids. Germline assignment: CDR1 MNHEY and CDR2 SVGEGT. Germline trimming cut 2 bases from V and 4 bases from J; bases unmatched to any gene: 10. The CDR3 reads CASSYHSDRVENQPQHF. CDR3 in DNA: TGTGCCAGCAGTTACCACTCGGACAGGGTCGAGAATCAGCCCCAGCATTTT.

This clone has a single count. The V gene is TRBV27, the J gene TRBJ2-5, with 9 bases that match TRBD1. Trimming at V came to 4 bases and at J to 4 bases, leaving 4 bases not matched to a gene. This CDR3 spans 14 amino acids. CDR1 and CDR2 (germline): MNHEY, SMNVEV (reference sequence). The CDR3 sequence is CASSSGQGRETQYF. In DNA form, the CDR3 reads TGTGCCAGCAGTTCAGGACAGGGGAGAGAGACCCAGTACTTC.

This chain joins TRBV6-5 and TRBJ1-6; D unclear. This CDR3 is built from 14 residues. The V gene's germline CDR1 is MNHEY and CDR2 SVGAGI. The germline V and J ends were trimmed by 10 bases and 0 bases, with 10 bases remaining between them. DNA for the CDR3: TGTGCCACACAGAGACGCTCCTATAATTCACCCCTCCACTTT. Encoded protein: CATQRRSYNSPLHF.

This clone has only one observation. The chain has TRBV18 and TRBJ2-3, with a tentative D call TRBD1 (6 bases). Germline CDR1 reads KGHSH; CDR2 reads LQKENI. The CDR3 is 15 residues long. V was shortened by 6 bases and J by 0 bases, with 13 bases between the two germline ends. CDR3 sequence reads: CASSPDRQSTDTQYF. The CDR3 DNA reads as TGTGCCAGCTCCCCAGACAGGCAAAGCACAGATACGCAGTATTTT.

This clone appeared a single time. The V and J genes are TRBV6-6 and TRBJ1-3; no definite D call. CDR1 and CDR2 from the germline V gene are MNHNY and SVGAGI (reference sequence). V gave up 8 bases and J gave up 4 bases, with 18 bases separating them. This CDR3 contains 15 residues. The CDR3 here is CASVPTDRVGNTIYF. CDR3 DNA: TGTGCCAGCGTCCCCACCGATCGCGTAGGAAACACCATATATTTT.

The gene calls are TRBV2 and TRBJ1-6; D not certain. This CDR3 is built from 13 residues. The germline V gene has CDR1 SNHLY and CDR2 FYNNEI. V lost 5 bases, J lost 12 bases, and 14 bases lay in between. The CDR3 loop reads CASSPGVWGPLHF. The CDR3 DNA reads as TGTGCCAGCAGTCCCGGGGTATGGGGACCCCTCCACTTT.

The V call is TRBV19, the J call TRBJ1-5; tentative D call: TRBD1 (6 bases). This CDR3 is built from 15 residues. Germline loops: CDR1 LNHDA, CDR2 SQIVND (reference sequence). The V and J ends lost 6 bases and 2 bases respectively, with 14 bases between them. The CDR3 coding sequence is TGTGCCAGTAGGGGGGCGCAAAGGGGCAATCAGCCCCAGCATTTT. It yields the protein CASRGAQRGNQPQHF.

The CDR3 DNA follows: TGCAGCGGAGCAACTGATCCCGGTTCCTACACCTTC. Amino acid sequence: CSGATDPGSYTF. This chain uses TRBV29-1 with TRBJ1-2; D gene unclear. CDR1 SQVTM and CDR2 ANQGSEA come from the germline V gene. The V end lost 7 bases, the J end lost 10 bases, and 19 bases lay between the germline ends. The length of the CDR3 is 12 residues.

This rearrangement joins TRBV20-1 to TRBJ1-3, with a possible D match to TRBD1 (6 bases). Deletions cut 3 bases from V and 4 bases from J, with 19 bases between. The germline V gene has CDR1 DFQATT and CDR2 SNEGSKA (reference sequence). The CDR3 length is 16 residues. The CDR3 DNA follows: TGCAGTGCTAGTGAGGGGGGGTTCCCGGCAGGAAACACCATATATTTT. Encoded protein: CSASEGGFPAGNTIYF.

CDR3 amino acids: CSGTGEGETQYF. The DNA for the CDR3 is TGCAGCGGGACAGGGGAGGGAGAGACCCAGTACTTC. The chain has TRBV29-1 and TRBJ2-5, with 9 positions matching TRBD1. The CDR3 is 12 amino acids. Germline values: CDR1 SQVTM, CDR2 ANQGSEA. V gave up 7 bases and J gave up 4 bases; unmatched junction bases: 4.

The chain is built from TRBV3-1 (or the pseudogene TRBV3-2) and TRBJ1-2; D remains unclear. CDR1 and CDR2 (germline): LGHDT, YNNKEL (reference sequence). The CDR3 extends over 13 amino acids. V lost 6 bases and J lost 0, with 8 bases in between. The CDR3 nucleotides are TGTGCCAGCAGTTCAAGAGCTAACTATGGCTACACCTTC. Its protein is CASSSRANYGYTF.

The rearrangement joins TRBV12-5 to TRBJ2-1; D remains ambiguous. With 2 bases removed from V and 4 bases from J, the gap between germline ends came to 9 bases. The CDR3 sequence is 14 residues long. The V gene's germline CDR1 is LGHNT and CDR2 FRNRAP. CDR3 DNA: TGTGCTAGTGGTTTGCTTGGCGGTTACAATGAGCAGTTCTTC. Its translation is CASGLLGGYNEQFF.

The rearrangement joins TRBV29-1 to TRBJ2-2; tentatively, D is TRBD1 (6 bases). V gave up 6 bases and J gave up 6 bases, with 8 bases separating them. This CDR3 region has 11 residues. The germline gives CDR1 SQVTM, CDR2 ANQGSEA. CDR3 region: CSVQGPGELFF. CDR3 coding DNA: TGCAGCGTCCAGGGGCCCGGGGAGCTGTTTTTT.

There are a few counts of this clone. The chain employs TRBV2 and TRBJ2-5; 10 nucleotides match TRBD2. CDR3 length equals 14 residues. Trimming took 8 bases from V and 1 from J; bases not matched to a gene: 4. Germline CDR1 reads SNHLY; CDR2 reads FYNNEI. The DNA of the CDR3 is TGTGCCAGCGCCACTAGCGGGGTCCAAGAGACCCAGTACTTC. Amino acid sequence: CASATSGVQETQYF.

Here the CDR3 reads CASSWGQGGQPQHF. For the CDR3, the DNA is TGTGCCAGCAGCTGGGGACAGGGAGGACAGCCCCAGCATTTT. The V gene is TRBV28, the J gene TRBJ1-5, with 9 bases identical to TRBD1. From germline, CDR1 is MDHEN and CDR2 SYDVKM. CDR3 length: 14 amino acids. V lost 6 bases and J lost 7; bases outside the gene matches: 7. Based on the CDR3 plus reference TRBV28 and TRBJ1-5, the full variable domain is DVKVTQSSRYLVKRTGEKVFLECVQDMDHENMFWYRQDPGLGLRLIYFSYDVKMKEKGDIPEGYSVSREKKERFSLILESASTNQTSMYLCASSWGQGGQPQHFGDGTRLSIL.

This clone occurred a few times. This chain connects TRBV6-5 to TRBJ2-5, with 9 positions matching TRBD1. V lost 6 bases and J lost 3; bases outside the gene matches: 5. Germline V gene data show CDR1 as MNHEY and CDR2 as SVGAGI. This CDR3 region has 14 residues. The CDR3 DNA sequence: TGTGCCAGCAGGGCCGGGACAGGGAAAGAGACCCAGTACTTC. This sequence encodes CASRAGTGKETQYF.

V usage is TRBV7-9 and J usage is TRBJ1-2; a possible D gene is TRBD1 (5 bases). CDR3 length: 14 residues. The ends were cut back, 8 bases at V and 3 bases at J, with 16 bases in the middle. Germline CDR1 reads SEHNR; CDR2 reads FQNEAQ (reference sequence). CDR3 sequence (DNA): TGTGCCAGCGGACTCGGGAGGGACTACTATGGCTACACCTTC. It specifies CASGLGRDYYGYTF. Using reference TRBV7-9 and TRBJ1-2 for the parts outside the CDR3, the full variable domain is DTGVSQNPRHKITKRGQNVTFRCDPISEHNRLYWYRQTLGQGPEFLTYFQNEAQLEKSRLLSDRFSAERPKGSFSTLEIQRTEQGDSAMYLCASGLGRDYYGYTFGSGTRLTVV.

This chain joins TRBV9 and TRBJ1-1; TRBD1 is a possible D gene (5 bases). V lost 2 bases and J 1 base, leaving 9 bases between the germline ends. Germline CDR1 and CDR2: SGDLS and YYNGEE. The CDR3 is 14 amino acids. The CDR3 coding sequence is TGTGCCAGCAGCGTCGGGGGGAAGAACACTGAAGCTTTCTTT. Its translation: CASSVGGKNTEAFF. Full variable domain (remainder filled in from reference TRBV9 and TRBJ1-1): DSGVTQTPKHLITATGQRVTLRCSPRSGDLSVYWYQQSLDQGLQFLIQYYNGEERAKGNILERFSAQQFPDLHSELNLSSLELGDSALYFCASSVGGKNTEAFFGQGTRLTVV.